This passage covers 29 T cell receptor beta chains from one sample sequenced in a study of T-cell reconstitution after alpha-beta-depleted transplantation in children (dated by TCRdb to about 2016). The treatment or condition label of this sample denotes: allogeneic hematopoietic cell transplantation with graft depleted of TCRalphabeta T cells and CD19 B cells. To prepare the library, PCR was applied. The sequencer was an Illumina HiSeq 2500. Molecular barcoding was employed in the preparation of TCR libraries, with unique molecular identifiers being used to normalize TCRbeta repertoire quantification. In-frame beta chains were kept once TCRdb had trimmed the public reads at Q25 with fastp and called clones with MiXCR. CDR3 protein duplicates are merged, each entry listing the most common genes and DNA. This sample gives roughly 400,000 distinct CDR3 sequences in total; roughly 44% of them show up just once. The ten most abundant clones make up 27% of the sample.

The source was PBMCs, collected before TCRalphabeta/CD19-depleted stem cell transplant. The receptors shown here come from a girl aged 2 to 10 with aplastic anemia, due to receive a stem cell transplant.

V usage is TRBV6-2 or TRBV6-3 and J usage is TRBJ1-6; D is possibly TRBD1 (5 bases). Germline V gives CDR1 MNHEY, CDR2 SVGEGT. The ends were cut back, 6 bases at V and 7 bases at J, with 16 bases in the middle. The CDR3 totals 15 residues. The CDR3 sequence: CASSSNRIGNSPLHF. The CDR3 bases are TGTGCCAGCAGCTCAAACAGGATCGGGAATTCACCCCTCCACTTT.

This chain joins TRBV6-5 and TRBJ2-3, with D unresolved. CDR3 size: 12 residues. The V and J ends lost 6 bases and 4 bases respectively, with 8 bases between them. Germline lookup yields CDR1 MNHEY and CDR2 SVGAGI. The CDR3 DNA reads TGTGCCAGCAGAGATGTCGCAGATACGCAGTATTTT. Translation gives CASRDVADTQYF.

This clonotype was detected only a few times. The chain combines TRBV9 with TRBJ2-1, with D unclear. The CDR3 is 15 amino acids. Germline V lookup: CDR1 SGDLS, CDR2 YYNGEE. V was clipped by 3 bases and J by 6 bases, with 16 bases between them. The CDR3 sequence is CASSGGITTSNEQFF. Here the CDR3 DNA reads TGTGCCAGCAGCGGTGGAATCACCACAAGCAATGAGCAGTTCTTC.

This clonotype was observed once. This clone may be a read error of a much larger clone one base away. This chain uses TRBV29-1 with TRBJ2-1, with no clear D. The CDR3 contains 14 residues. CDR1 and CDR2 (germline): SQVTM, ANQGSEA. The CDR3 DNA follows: TGCAGCGTTGGCGCTGGCCGGCAGGCAAATGAGCAGCTCTTC. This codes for CSVGAGRQANEQLF.

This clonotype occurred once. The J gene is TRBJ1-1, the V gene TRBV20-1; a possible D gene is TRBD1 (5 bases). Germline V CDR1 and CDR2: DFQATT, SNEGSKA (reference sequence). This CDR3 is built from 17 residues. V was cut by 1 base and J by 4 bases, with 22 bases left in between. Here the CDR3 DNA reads TGCAGTGCTAGAGCCGTGGGGACCGATCTTTTGGGCACTGAAGCTTTCTTT. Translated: CSARAVGTDLLGTEAFF.

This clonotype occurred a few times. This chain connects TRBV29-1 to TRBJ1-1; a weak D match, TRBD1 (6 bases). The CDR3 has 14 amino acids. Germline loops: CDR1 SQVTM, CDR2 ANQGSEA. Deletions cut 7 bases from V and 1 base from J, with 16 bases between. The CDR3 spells CSARGGGTNTEAFF. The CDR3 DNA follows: TGCAGCGCCAGGGGTGGGGGGACGAACACTGAAGCTTTCTTT.

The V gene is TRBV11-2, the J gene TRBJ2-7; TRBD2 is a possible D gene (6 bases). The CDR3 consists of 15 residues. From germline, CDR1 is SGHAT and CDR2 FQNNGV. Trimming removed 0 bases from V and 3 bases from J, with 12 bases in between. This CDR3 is CASSLEGGSNYEQYF. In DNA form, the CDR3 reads TGTGCCAGCAGCTTAGAGGGGGGATCGAACTACGAGCAGTACTTC.

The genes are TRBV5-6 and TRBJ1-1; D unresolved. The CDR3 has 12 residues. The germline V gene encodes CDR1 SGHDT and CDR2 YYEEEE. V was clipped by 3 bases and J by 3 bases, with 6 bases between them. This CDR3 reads CASSSGYTEAFF. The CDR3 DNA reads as TGTGCCAGCAGCTCCGGTTACACTGAAGCTTTCTTT.

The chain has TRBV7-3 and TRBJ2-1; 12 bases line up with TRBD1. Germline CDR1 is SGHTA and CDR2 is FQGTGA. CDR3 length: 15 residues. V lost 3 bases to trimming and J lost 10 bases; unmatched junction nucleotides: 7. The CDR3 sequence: CASSLPGQGAKEQFF. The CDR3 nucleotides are TGTGCCAGCAGCTTGCCGGGACAGGGGGCGAAGGAGCAGTTCTTC.

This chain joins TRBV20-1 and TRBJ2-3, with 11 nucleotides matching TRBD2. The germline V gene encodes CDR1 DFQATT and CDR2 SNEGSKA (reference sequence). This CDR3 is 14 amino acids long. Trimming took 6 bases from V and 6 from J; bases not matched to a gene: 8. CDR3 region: CSAKLAGVEDTQYF. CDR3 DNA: TGCAGTGCCAAACTAGCGGGAGTAGAGGATACGCAGTATTTT.

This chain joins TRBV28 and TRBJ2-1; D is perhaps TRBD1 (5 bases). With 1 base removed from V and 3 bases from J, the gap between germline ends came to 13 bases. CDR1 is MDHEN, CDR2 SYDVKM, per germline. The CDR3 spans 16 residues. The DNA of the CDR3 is TGTGCCAGCAGTTTATACCTGGGGCAGGGCTACAATGAGCAGTTCTTC. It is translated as CASSLYLGQGYNEQFF. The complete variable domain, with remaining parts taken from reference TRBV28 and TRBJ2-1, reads DVKVTQSSRYLVKRTGEKVFLECVQDMDHENMFWYRQDPGLGLRLIYFSYDVKMKEKGDIPEGYSVSREKKERFSLILESASTNQTSMYLCASSLYLGQGYNEQFFGPGTRLTVL.

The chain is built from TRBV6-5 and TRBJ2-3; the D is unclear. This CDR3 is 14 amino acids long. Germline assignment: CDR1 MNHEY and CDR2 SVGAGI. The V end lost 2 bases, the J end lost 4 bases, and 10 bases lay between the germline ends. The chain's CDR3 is CASSYLTPSDTQYF. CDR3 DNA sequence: TGTGCCAGCAGTTACCTGACGCCCTCAGATACGCAGTATTTT.

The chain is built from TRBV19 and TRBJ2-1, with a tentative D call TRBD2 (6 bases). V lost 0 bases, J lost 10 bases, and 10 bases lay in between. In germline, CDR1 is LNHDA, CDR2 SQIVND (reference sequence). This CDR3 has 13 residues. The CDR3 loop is CASSIDEAGEQFF. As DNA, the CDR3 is TGTGCCAGTAGTATAGATGAGGCGGGAGAGCAGTTCTTC.

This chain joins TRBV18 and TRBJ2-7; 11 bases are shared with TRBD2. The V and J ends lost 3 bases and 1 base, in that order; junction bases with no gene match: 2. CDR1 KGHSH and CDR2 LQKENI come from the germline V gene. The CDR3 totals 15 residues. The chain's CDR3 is CASSPTSGTSYEQYF. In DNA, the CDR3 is TGTGCCAGCTCACCGACTAGCGGGACTTCCTACGAGCAGTACTTC.

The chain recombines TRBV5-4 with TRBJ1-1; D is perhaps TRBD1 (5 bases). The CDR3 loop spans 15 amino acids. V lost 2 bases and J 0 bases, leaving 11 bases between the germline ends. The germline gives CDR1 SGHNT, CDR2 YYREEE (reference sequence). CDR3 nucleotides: TGTGCCAGCAGCTTTACCGGGGGGGTGAACACTGAAGCTTTCTTT. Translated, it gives CASSFTGGVNTEAFF.

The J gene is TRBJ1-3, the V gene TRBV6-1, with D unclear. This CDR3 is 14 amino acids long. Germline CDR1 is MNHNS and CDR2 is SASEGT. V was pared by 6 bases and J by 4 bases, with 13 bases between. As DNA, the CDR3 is TGTGCCAGCAGGGGTCCCGCCACCGGAAACACCATATATTTT. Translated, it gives CASRGPATGNTIYF.

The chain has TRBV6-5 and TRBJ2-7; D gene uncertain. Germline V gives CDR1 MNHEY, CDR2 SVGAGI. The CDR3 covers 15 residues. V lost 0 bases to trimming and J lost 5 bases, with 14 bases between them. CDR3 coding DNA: TGTGCCAGCAGTTACTCCGTTCCCGGGCCAGACGAGCAGTACTTC. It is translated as CASSYSVPGPDEQYF.

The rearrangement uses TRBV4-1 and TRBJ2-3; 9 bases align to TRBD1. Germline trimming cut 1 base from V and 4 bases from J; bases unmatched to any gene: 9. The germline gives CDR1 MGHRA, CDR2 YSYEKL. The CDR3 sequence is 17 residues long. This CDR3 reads CASSQGVPGQGSDTQYF. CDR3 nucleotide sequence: TGCGCCAGCAGCCAAGGAGTACCGGGACAGGGATCAGATACGCAGTATTTT.

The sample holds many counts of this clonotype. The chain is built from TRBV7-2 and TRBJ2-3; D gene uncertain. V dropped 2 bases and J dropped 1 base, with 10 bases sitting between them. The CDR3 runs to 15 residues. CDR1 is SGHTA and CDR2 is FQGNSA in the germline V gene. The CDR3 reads CASSLRVLGTDTQYF. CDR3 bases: TGTGCCAGCAGCTTACGAGTACTCGGCACAGATACGCAGTATTTT.

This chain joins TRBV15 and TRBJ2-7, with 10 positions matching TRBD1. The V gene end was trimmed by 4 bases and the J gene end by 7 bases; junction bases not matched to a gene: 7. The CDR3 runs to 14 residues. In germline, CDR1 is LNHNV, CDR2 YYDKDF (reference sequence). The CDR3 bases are TGTGCCACCAGCAAGACAGGGGGCCCGTGGGAGCAGTACTTC. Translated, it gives CATSKTGGPWEQYF.

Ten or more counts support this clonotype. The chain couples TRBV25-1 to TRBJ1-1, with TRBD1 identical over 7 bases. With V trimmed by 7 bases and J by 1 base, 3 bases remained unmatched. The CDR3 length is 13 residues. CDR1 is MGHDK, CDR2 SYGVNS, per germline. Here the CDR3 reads CASNRGANTEAFF. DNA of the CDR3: TGTGCCAGCAACAGGGGAGCGAACACTGAAGCTTTCTTT.

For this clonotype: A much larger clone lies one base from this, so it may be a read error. In DNA, the CDR3 is TGTGCCAGCAGCCAAGATTTGACAGGTCCAGTGGCGAATGAGCAGTTCTTC. As protein: CASSQDLTGPVANEQFF. V gene TRBV3-1 combines with J gene TRBJ2-1, with D perhaps TRBD1 (6 bases). Germline V CDR1 and CDR2: LGHDT, YNNKEL (reference sequence). Trimming pared 0 bases from V and 7 bases from J, leaving 19 bases between. This CDR3 has 17 residues.

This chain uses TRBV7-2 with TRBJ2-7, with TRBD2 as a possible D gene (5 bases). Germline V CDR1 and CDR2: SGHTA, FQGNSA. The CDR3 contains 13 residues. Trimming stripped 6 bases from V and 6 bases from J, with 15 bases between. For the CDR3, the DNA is TGTGCCAGCAGGCATACTAGAGAGCGCGAGCAGTACTTC. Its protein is CASRHTREREQYF.

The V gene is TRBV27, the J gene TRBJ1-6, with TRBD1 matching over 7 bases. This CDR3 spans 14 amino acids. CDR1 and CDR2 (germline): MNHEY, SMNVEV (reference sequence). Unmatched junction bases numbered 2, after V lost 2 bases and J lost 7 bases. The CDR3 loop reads CASSLQGVNSPLHF. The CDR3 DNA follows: TGTGCCAGCAGTTTACAGGGGGTCAATTCACCCCTCCACTTT.

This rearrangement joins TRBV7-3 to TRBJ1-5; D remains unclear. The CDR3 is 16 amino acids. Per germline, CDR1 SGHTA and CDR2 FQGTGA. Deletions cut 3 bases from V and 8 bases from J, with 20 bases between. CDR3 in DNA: TGTGCCAGCAGCTTTTTGCGGGCCCCCTGGGAAGAGCCCCAGCATTTT. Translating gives CASSFLRAPWEEPQHF.

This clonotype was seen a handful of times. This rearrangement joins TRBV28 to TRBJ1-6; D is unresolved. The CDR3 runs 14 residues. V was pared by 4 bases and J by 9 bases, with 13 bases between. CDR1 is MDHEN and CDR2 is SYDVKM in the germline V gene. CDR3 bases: TGTGCCAGCAGTTCGGGCAGCGTGGGTTCACCCCTCCACTTT. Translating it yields CASSSGSVGSPLHF. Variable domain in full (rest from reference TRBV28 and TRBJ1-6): DVKVTQSSRYLVKRTGEKVFLECVQDMDHENMFWYRQDPGLGLRLIYFSYDVKMKEKGDIPEGYSVSREKKERFSLILESASTNQTSMYLCASSSGSVGSPLHFGNGTRLTVT.

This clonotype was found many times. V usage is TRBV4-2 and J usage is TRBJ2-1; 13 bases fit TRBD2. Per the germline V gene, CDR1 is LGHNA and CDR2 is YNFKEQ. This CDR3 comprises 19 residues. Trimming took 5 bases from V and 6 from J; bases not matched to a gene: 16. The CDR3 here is CASSSSIQPGLAGTNEQFF. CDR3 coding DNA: TGTGCCAGCAGCTCAAGTATACAACCGGGACTAGCGGGAACCAATGAGCAGTTCTTC.

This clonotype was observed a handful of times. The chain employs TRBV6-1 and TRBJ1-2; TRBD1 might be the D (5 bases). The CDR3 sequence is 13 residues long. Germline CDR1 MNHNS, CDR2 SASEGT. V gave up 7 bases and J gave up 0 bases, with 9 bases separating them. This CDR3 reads CASTRGTNYGYTF. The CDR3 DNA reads TGTGCCAGCACCCGGGGGACTAACTATGGCTACACCTTC.

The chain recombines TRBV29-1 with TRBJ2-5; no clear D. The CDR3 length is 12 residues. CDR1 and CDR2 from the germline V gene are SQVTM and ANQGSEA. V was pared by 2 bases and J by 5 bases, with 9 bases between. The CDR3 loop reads CSVEYSSETQYF. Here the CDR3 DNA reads TGCAGCGTTGAATACAGCTCGGAGACCCAGTACTTC.